Below, 20 T cell receptor beta chains from the same sample are listed, as sequenced in a study of cytomegalovirus exposure and HLA in healthy donors. The PCR ran on 60 Vbeta and 13 Jbeta primers. The table came from immunoSEQ multiplex PCR; TCRdb's copy has only in-frame clones and leaves some out. The data contain over 150,000 clones, less than 90% of them singletons. Source material: PBMCs. The receptors were sampled from a boy aged 2 to 10 in good health and CMV-seronegative.

The rearrangement joins TRBV29-1 to TRBJ1-5; 9 nucleotides line up with TRBD1. This CDR3 is 14 amino acids long. V trimming: 2 bases; J trimming: 12 bases; junction bases outside the gene matches: 11. CDR1 is SQVTM, CDR2 ANQGSEA, per germline. CDR3 in DNA: TGCAGCGTTGAAACACGGGGGACAGGGCCCGTCCAGCATTTT. This sequence encodes CSVETRGTGPVQHF.

The rearrangement links TRBV9 to TRBJ1-3; 7 bases map to TRBD1. The ends lost 4 bases at V and 0 bases at J; junction bases unmatched: 7. CDR1 and CDR2 from the germline V gene are SGDLS and YYNGEE. The CDR3 sequence is 16 residues long. The CDR3 DNA follows: TGTGCCAGCAGCCGTGGGGACAGCTTCTCTGGAAACACCATATATTTT. As protein: CASSRGDSFSGNTIYF.

The rearrangement links TRBV7-9 to TRBJ1-5; no clear D gene. Germline values: CDR1 SEHNR, CDR2 FQNEAQ (reference sequence). The CDR3 runs to 13 residues. Trimming cost V 3 bases and J 3 bases, with 6 bases left between them. Written as DNA, the CDR3 is TGTGCCAGCAGCTTTAACACCAATCAGCCCCAGCATTTT. Amino acid sequence: CASSFNTNQPQHF.

The J gene is TRBJ2-2, the V gene TRBV5-1; 9 positions match TRBD2. There are 16 residues in the CDR3. The germline gives CDR1 SGHRS, CDR2 YFSETQ. V shed 4 bases and J 1 base; nucleotides not matched to a gene: 5. CDR3: CASSPHSGGNTGELFF. In DNA form, the CDR3 reads TGCGCCAGCAGCCCCCATAGCGGGGGGAACACCGGGGAGCTGTTTTTT.

V and J are TRBV5-1 and TRBJ1-4, with TRBD1 identical over 9 bases. The V gene's germline CDR1 is SGHRS and CDR2 YFSETQ. The CDR3 covers 15 residues. V dropped 0 bases and J dropped 8; count of bases not matched to a gene: 5. This chain's CDR3 is CASSLEGQGNEKLFF. The CDR3 DNA follows: TGCGCCAGCAGCTTGGAGGGACAGGGAAACGAAAAACTGTTTTTT.

This clone came up once. This chain links TRBV11-2 with TRBJ2-3; perhaps TRBD2 as D (5 bases). The CDR3 sequence is 12 residues long. Trimming took off 2 bases at V and 5 bases at J, with 5 bases between the two ends. The germline gives CDR1 SGHAT, CDR2 FQNNGV. CDR3 sequence: CASSLSGDTQYF. The CDR3 nucleotides read TGTGCCAGCAGCTTAAGCGGAGATACGCAGTATTTT.

The J gene is TRBJ2-5, the V gene TRBV27, with D possibly matching TRBD1 (5 bases). Between the trimmed V and J ends, which lost 1 base and 2 bases, there was a span of 11 bases. Per germline, CDR1 MNHEY and CDR2 SMNVEV (reference sequence). CDR3 length: 15 amino acids. For the CDR3, the DNA is TGTGCCAGCAGTTTATGGCAGGGCGCGCAAGAGACCCAGTACTTC. It translates to CASSLWQGAQETQYF.

This rearrangement joins TRBV10-3 to TRBJ1-2, with a tentative D call TRBD1 (6 bases). The V end was cut by 6 bases, the J end by 5 bases, with 16 bases between. Per germline, CDR1 ENHRY and CDR2 SYGVKD. The CDR3 runs 14 residues. CDR3 bases: TGTGCCATCAGCTTACAGGGTTTCCAGTATGGCTACACCTTC. It translates to CAISLQGFQYGYTF.

Here the CDR3 DNA reads TGTGCCAGCAGCACTCCGGGACAGGGGCTCGAGCAGTACTTC. Translation gives CASSTPGQGLEQYF. This chain uses TRBV5-4 with TRBJ2-5; TRBD1 aligns across 10 bases. The assigned J gene may be wrong: the sequence end matches TRBJ2-7 better. This CDR3 has 14 amino acids. In germline, CDR1 is SGHNT, CDR2 YYREEE (reference sequence).

The chain is built from TRBV29-1 and TRBJ1-1; 9 bases agree with TRBD1. J lost 7 bases, V lost 1 base, and 10 bases had no gene match. From germline, CDR1 is SQVTM and CDR2 ANQGSEA. The CDR3 sequence is 15 residues long. The CDR3 DNA reads TGCAGCGTTGAAGGTCCTACAGGGGGCGGGGATGAAGCTTTCTTT. This translates into CSVEGPTGGGDEAFF.

The chain uses TRBV2 and TRBJ2-1, with D tentatively TRBD1 (5 bases). V gave up 6 bases and J gave up 3 bases, with 15 bases separating them. Germline-derived CDR1 and CDR2 are SNHLY and FYNNEI. The CDR3 sequence is 15 residues long. CDR3 protein: CASSTDSLLYNEQFF. The CDR3 DNA follows: TGTGCCAGCAGCACCGACAGCCTACTCTACAATGAGCAGTTCTTC.

This clone was counted a few times. The chain is built from TRBV7-9 and TRBJ2-2; 8 bases are shared with TRBD1. CDR3 length: 15 amino acids. Germline V gives CDR1 SEHNR, CDR2 FQNEAQ (reference sequence). Losses at the gene ends were 2 bases for V and 7 bases for J; bases not matched to a gene: 6. As DNA, the CDR3 is TGTGCCAGCAGCTTAAGACAGGGGTCCGGCGGGGAGCTGTTTTTT. Protein product: CASSLRQGSGGELFF.

The chain joins TRBV29-1 to TRBJ1-2; TRBD1 agrees at 11 bases. This CDR3 comprises 13 residues. Germline V CDR1 and CDR2: SQVTM, ANQGSEA. The V segment lost 2 bases and the J segment 6 bases; nucleotides outside the gene matches: 2. The CDR3 sequence is CSVEWTGGDGYTF. In DNA form, the CDR3 reads TGCAGCGTTGAATGGACAGGGGGCGATGGCTACACCTTC.

This clone was recorded only once. At one boundary the junction diverges from the germline segment, which might be a read error. V is TRBV4-1 and J is TRBJ1-1; possible D gene TRBD1, 6 bases. The germline V gene has CDR1 MGHRA and CDR2 YSYEKL. The CDR3 extends over 14 amino acids. The CDR3 spells CASSRTGLNTESFF. In DNA, the CDR3 is TGCGCCAGCAGCCGTACAGGGCTGAACACTGAATCTTTCTTT.

Notes on this clone: The junction does not match germline at one end; this may be a read error. The rearrangement uses TRBV2 and TRBJ1-4; weak D call: TRBD1 (5 bases). Per germline, CDR1 SNHLY and CDR2 FYNNEI. The CDR3 contains 13 residues. The DNA of the CDR3 is TGTGCCAGCATAGCTGCAGGGAACGAAATACTGTTTTTT. It yields the protein CASIAAGNEILFF.

Turning to this clone: This specimen includes other DNA sequences encoding the same CDR3. This chain connects TRBV19 to TRBJ1-1, with 7 bases identical to TRBD1. The V gene's germline CDR1 is LNHDA and CDR2 SQIVND (reference sequence). Trimming removed 3 bases from V and 1 base from J; junction bases left unmatched: 2. The CDR3 extends over 14 amino acids. In nucleotides, the CDR3 is TGTGCCAGTAGTATCGGGACAGCGAACACTGAAGCTTTCTTT. Residues: CASSIGTANTEAFF.

In its sample, this clone was seen a few times. The gene calls are TRBV5-6 and TRBJ1-1; D possibly corresponds to TRBD1 (5 bases). V lost 2 bases to trimming and J lost 7 bases, with 12 bases between them. The CDR3 has 13 residues. Germline CDR1 and CDR2: SGHDT and YYEEEE. The CDR3 sequence: CASSLVTGIEAFF. CDR3 bases: TGTGCCAGCAGCTTAGTAACAGGAATTGAAGCTTTCTTT.

The chain combines TRBV4-1 with TRBJ2-5; 9 bases match TRBD2. From germline, CDR1 is MGHRA and CDR2 YSYEKL. V shed 2 bases, J shed 3 bases, and the junction held 1 base outside the gene matches. This CDR3 has 14 amino acids. The CDR3 coding sequence is TGCGCCAGCAGCCAATTAGCGGGAGAAGAGACCCAGTACTTC. Protein: CASSQLAGEETQYF.

This chain links TRBV6-5 with TRBJ1-2; D call uncertain. In germline, CDR1 is MNHEY, CDR2 SVGAGI. V was shortened by 2 bases and J by 3 bases, with 13 bases between the two germline ends. This CDR3 region has 15 residues. This CDR3 is CASSYSGLQYYGYTF. DNA of the CDR3: TGTGCCAGCAGTTACAGCGGACTCCAGTACTATGGCTACACCTTC.

The chain joins TRBV14 to TRBJ1-2, with TRBD1 identical over 8 bases. Looked up from germline, CDR1 is SGHDN and CDR2 is FVKESK. V lost 2 bases and J lost 6; bases outside the gene matches: 2. The CDR3 contains 13 residues. CDR3 nucleotides: TGTGCCAGCAGCCAATACAGGGGGAATGGCTACACCTTC. Translation: CASSQYRGNGYTF.